Shown below are 22 T cell receptor beta chains from a single sample sequenced in a study of T cells in localized non-small cell lung cancer. Sequencing was performed with immunoSEQ multiplex PCR; in TCRdb, only in-frame clones are kept and a portion is missing. The data show roughly 40,000 clones, 81% seen once. The sequenced sample was peripheral blood mononuclear cells, obtained before any cancer treatment. The receptors originated from a male donor older than 55 with stage II lung adenocarcinoma.

The gene calls are TRBV11-2 and TRBJ1-1; D is perhaps TRBD1 (6 bases). This CDR3 is built from 15 residues. Per the germline V gene, CDR1 is SGHAT and CDR2 is FQNNGV. V was pared by 4 bases and J by 2 bases, with 14 bases between. The CDR3 spells CASSSRGGPNTEAFF. DNA for the CDR3: TGTGCCAGCAGCTCCCGGGGGGGGCCTAACACTGAAGCTTTCTTT.

This clone has only one observation. This chain joins TRBV30 and TRBJ2-3, with D perhaps TRBD2 (5 bases). Trimming removed 2 bases from V and 4 bases from J, with 7 bases in between. The V gene's germline CDR1 is GTSNPN and CDR2 SVGIG (reference sequence). This CDR3 has 12 residues. The CDR3 DNA sequence: TGTGCCTGGAGTTCTAGCCCAGATACGCAGTATTTT. Translated, it gives CAWSSSPDTQYF.

Notes on this clone: At one end, the junction sequence differs from germline, possibly due to a read error. This chain connects TRBV13 to TRBJ2-7; 11 bases map to TRBD2. There are 15 residues in the CDR3. Germline V CDR1 and CDR2: PRHDT, FYEKMQ (reference sequence). The CDR3 sequence is CASSLGTSGYYEQYF. The CDR3 region has the DNA TGTGCCAGCAGCCTAGGGACTAGCGGTTACTACGAGCAGTACTTC.

This clone came up once. In the same sample, other DNA sequences code for this CDR3. The gene calls are TRBV4-1 and TRBJ2-2; 7 nucleotides align to TRBD2. The CDR3 consists of 17 residues. Per germline, CDR1 MGHRA and CDR2 YSYEKL. After removal of 0 bases from V and 0 bases from J, the junction contained 4 bases not matched to a gene. CDR3 sequence: CASSQDALAANTGELFF. The CDR3 bases are TGCGCCAGCAGCCAAGATGCCCTAGCGGCGAACACCGGGGAGCTGTTTTTT.

J is TRBJ2-2 and V is TRBV5-4; 9 bases align to TRBD1. CDR3 size: 15 residues. Germline V lookup: CDR1 SGHNT, CDR2 YYREEE (reference sequence). V shed 0 bases and J 5 bases; nucleotides not matched to a gene: 2. The CDR3 loop reads CASSLGQGVTGELFF. The CDR3 DNA follows: TGTGCCAGCAGCTTGGGACAGGGGGTAACCGGGGAGCTGTTTTTT.

The chain combines TRBV7-8 with TRBJ1-5; D is undetermined. The CDR3 contains 14 residues. Germline values: CDR1 SGHVS, CDR2 FQNEAQ. With 2 bases removed from V and 7 bases from J, the gap between germline ends came to 12 bases. The CDR3 sequence: CASSLRAASQPQHF. In nucleotides, the CDR3 is TGTGCCAGCAGCTTAAGAGCCGCTAGCCAGCCCCAGCATTTT.

V gene TRBV11-3 combines with J gene TRBJ2-1, with TRBD2 identical over 10 bases. The ends lost 4 bases at V and 3 bases at J; junction bases unmatched: 3. The CDR3 totals 15 residues. Germline loops: CDR1 SGHNT, CDR2 YENEEA. CDR3 residues: CASSSGLAFYNEQFF. DNA of the CDR3: TGTGCCAGCAGCTCGGGACTAGCGTTCTACAATGAGCAGTTCTTC.

The J gene is TRBJ2-2, the V gene TRBV27; D uncertain. Germline assignment: CDR1 MNHEY and CDR2 SMNVEV (reference sequence). Trimming cost V 6 bases and J 5 bases, with 16 bases left between them. CDR3 length equals 15 residues. In DNA, the CDR3 is TGTGCCAGCAGGAGCCCTCATTACTCTACCGGGGAGCTGTTTTTT. Amino acids: CASRSPHYSTGELFF.

The rearrangement joins TRBV4-1 to TRBJ2-3; D may be TRBD2 (6 bases). CDR1 is MGHRA and CDR2 is YSYEKL in the germline V gene. The CDR3 is 17 amino acids. Trimming pared 4 bases from V and 2 bases from J, leaving 19 bases between. CDR3 nucleotide sequence: TGCGCCAGCAGCCGAGAGTTTGGGGGGAGGCCCACAGATACGCAGTATTTT. This sequence encodes CASSREFGGRPTDTQYF.

The V call is TRBV2, the J call TRBJ1-4, with D possibly TRBD1 on 6 matching bases. Trimming left V 6 bases short and J 8 bases short, with 10 bases between. In germline, CDR1 is SNHLY, CDR2 FYNNEI. This CDR3 is 12 amino acids long. Here the CDR3 DNA reads TGTGCCAGCAGCGGGACAAGCGAAAAACTGTTTTTT. This codes for CASSGTSEKLFF. The full variable domain, rest sourced from reference TRBV2 and TRBJ1-4, is EPEVTQTPSHQVTQMGQEVILRCVPISNHLYFYWYRQILGQKVEFLVSFYNNEISEKSEIFDDQFSVERPDGSNFTLKIRSTKLEDSAMYFCASSGTSEKLFFGSGTQLSVL.

The V call is TRBV6-1, the J call TRBJ1-1; D ambiguous. In germline, CDR1 is MNHNS, CDR2 SASEGT. V lost 5 bases to trimming and J lost 9 bases, with 10 bases between them. This CDR3 is built from 11 residues. This chain's CDR3 is CASSYVGKAFF. Here the CDR3 DNA reads TGTGCCAGCAGTTACGTCGGGAAAGCTTTCTTT.

Comment on this clone: The sample has other DNA sequences that encode this CDR3 too. The chain recombines TRBV7-9 with TRBJ2-5, with 8 bases identical to TRBD1. V was pared by 6 bases and J by 3 bases, with 6 bases of the junction left unmatched. The CDR3 spans 14 residues. The germline gives CDR1 SEHNR, CDR2 FQNEAQ (reference sequence). CDR3 protein: CASSPSTGEETQYF. In DNA, the CDR3 is TGTGCCAGCAGTCCATCGACAGGGGAAGAGACCCAGTACTTC.

The chain couples TRBV27 to TRBJ1-3, with 11 bases identical to TRBD1. CDR1 is MNHEY and CDR2 is SMNVEV in the germline V gene (reference sequence). There are 14 residues in the CDR3. V shed 6 bases, J shed 7 bases, and the junction held 5 bases outside the gene matches. Written as DNA, the CDR3 is TGTGCCAGCAGACCGGACAGGGGGCAGAACACCATATATTTT. Translation: CASRPDRGQNTIYF.

This clone has just one count. The chain couples TRBV6-6 to TRBJ2-3; D ambiguous. This CDR3 comprises 14 residues. Germline values: CDR1 MNHNY, CDR2 SVGAGI (reference sequence). V was trimmed by 0 bases and J by 5 bases, leaving 9 bases between them. The CDR3 sequence is CASSYSALGDTQYF. CDR3 nucleotide sequence: TGTGCCAGCAGTTACTCGGCGTTAGGAGATACGCAGTATTTT.

This sequence joins TRBV6-5 and TRBJ1-2; D may be TRBD1 (5 bases). V was clipped by 0 bases and J by 4 bases, with 6 bases between them. This CDR3 is built from 13 residues. Germline V gene data show CDR1 as MNHEY and CDR2 as SVGAGI. CDR3 sequence (DNA): TGTGCCAGCAGTTACTCCGGGGCCTATGGCTACACCTTC. Residues: CASSYSGAYGYTF.

CDR3 residues: CASSYKGARGTDTQYF. The CDR3 DNA is TGTGCCAGCAGCTATAAGGGGGCCAGGGGAACAGATACGCAGTATTTT. The chain is built from TRBV7-6 and TRBJ2-3; 7 bases line up with TRBD1. This CDR3 spans 16 amino acids. CDR1 and CDR2 (germline): SGHVS, FNYEAQ. The J segment lost 3 bases and the V segment lost 4 bases, leaving 10 bases of the junction unmatched.

The chain links TRBV6-4 to TRBJ2-7, with 9 bases lining up with TRBD1. V was pared by 8 bases and J by 1 base, with 12 bases of the junction left unmatched. Looked up from germline, CDR1 is MRHNA and CDR2 is SNTAGT. The CDR3 sequence is 16 residues long. CDR3 coding DNA: TGTGCCAGCGCTAGAAGGACAGGGGAGGAGTCCTACGAGCAGTACTTC. This gives the protein CASARRTGEESYEQYF.

The chain is built from TRBV19 and TRBJ2-1; 8 nucleotides match TRBD2. V shed 7 bases, J shed 8 bases, and the junction held 7 bases outside the gene matches. CDR3 length equals 13 residues. The V gene's germline CDR1 is LNHDA and CDR2 SQIVND (reference sequence). In nucleotides, the CDR3 is TGTGCCAGTATGGCGCGGGAGGTGGATGAGCAGTTCTTC. Amino acids: CASMAREVDEQFF.

V gene TRBV5-1 combines with J gene TRBJ2-2, with TRBD2 matching 12 bases. The ends lost 4 bases at V and 6 bases at J; junction bases unmatched: 7. Germline V gives CDR1 SGHRS, CDR2 YFSETQ. The CDR3 sequence is 16 residues long. DNA for the CDR3: TGCGCCAGCAGCGAGACTAGCGGGAGTCGACCCGGGGAGCTGTTTTTT. This codes for CASSETSGSRPGELFF.

This chain links TRBV5-6 with TRBJ2-7, with a tentative D call TRBD1 (6 bases). This CDR3 is 14 amino acids long. Germline V lookup: CDR1 SGHDT, CDR2 YYEEEE. Trimming shortened V by 5 bases and J by 0 bases, and 12 bases separated the two germline ends. The CDR3: CASSARGNSYEQYF. CDR3 bases: TGTGCCAGCAGTGCGAGGGGGAACTCCTACGAGCAGTACTTC.

The chain couples TRBV27 to TRBJ2-7, with TRBD1 as a possible D gene (5 bases). Trimming took off 6 bases at V and 1 base at J, with 16 bases between the two ends. Looked up from germline, CDR1 is MNHEY and CDR2 is SMNVEV (reference sequence). This CDR3 is 15 amino acids long. For the CDR3, the DNA is TGTGCCAGCAGCTCAATTCAGGGCAAGTCCTACGAGCAGTACTTC. Its protein is CASSSIQGKSYEQYF.

This clone was observed a few times. This chain uses TRBV11-2 with TRBJ2-7; D unclear. The CDR3 covers 13 residues. Deletions cut 1 base from V and 4 bases from J, with 8 bases between. CDR1 is SGHAT, CDR2 FQNNGV, per germline. The CDR3 DNA sequence: TGTGCCAGCAGCTTAGGTTCTGTGTACGAGCAGTACTTC. Residues: CASSLGSVYEQYF.